These T cell receptor beta chains were read from a single sample in a study of blood T cell repertoires in COVID-19. Sequencing used immunoSEQ multiplex PCR; TCRdb keeps in-frame clones, though not all of them. Among 50,000 to 60,000 clones listed, about nine tenths were seen once. The material sequenced was peripheral blood. The origin of the receptors is a man between 40 and 49 years old with acute or convalescent COVID-19. CDR3s include the opening cysteine and the closing phenylalanine or tryptophan. The order of the fields is D gene, J gene, V gene, clone size, CDR3 protein, CDR3 DNA. D genes are given only for firm matches. Clone size is shown for a subset of rows, as once, few, many or a class of expanded clone.

>.|TRBJ2-3|TRBV25-1|few
CASSESRVSTDTQYF
TGTGCCAGCAGTGAATCCCGTGTCAGCACAGATACGCAGTATTTT
>TRBD1|TRBJ1-3|TRBV5-4|.
CASRPDRGRENTIYF
TGTGCCAGCAGACCGGACAGGGGGCGAGAAAACACCATATATTTT
>.|TRBJ1-2|TRBV10-2|.
CASRTDAYGYTF
TGCGCCAGTCGGACAGATGCCTATGGCTACACCTTC
>TRBD2|TRBJ2-1|TRBV5-4|once
CASSLAGGPSYNEQFF
TGTGCCAGCAGCCTAGCGGGAGGGCCATCCTACAATGAGCAGTTCTTC
>.|TRBJ2-1|TRBV12-3/TRBV12-4|.
CASSLGVGEQFF
TGTGCCAGCAGTTTAGGAGTGGGCGAGCAGTTCTTC
>TRBD2|TRBJ2-7|TRBV18|.
CASSPQREMGEQYF
TGTGCCAGCTCACCACAGCGGGAGATGGGCGAGCAGTACTTC
>TRBD2|TRBJ2-1|TRBV19|.
CASSIGTSGRTQYNEQFF
TGTGCCAGTAGTATTGGGACTAGCGGGAGGACGCAATACAATGAGCAGTTCTTC
>TRBD1|TRBJ1-2|TRBV5-4|.
CASSLGPGTDGYTF
TGTGCCAGCAGCTTGGGACCCGGGACAGATGGCTACACCTTC
>.|TRBJ2-1|TRBV4-3|once
CASSQEESLSYNEQFF
TGCGCCAGCAGCCAAGAGGAGTCCCTCTCCTACAATGAGCAGTTCTTC
>TRBD1|TRBJ2-7|TRBV30|.
CAWRDRGSSYEQYF
TGTGCCTGGAGGGACAGGGGGAGCTCCTACGAGCAGTACTTC
>TRBD1|TRBJ1-2|TRBV5-1|few
CASSLGGQGSGGYTF
TGCGCCAGCAGCTTGGGGGGACAGGGTTCAGGCGGCTACACCTTC
>TRBD1|TRBJ1-2|TRBV19|.
CASSGTGGPYYGYTF
TGTGCCAGCTCCGGGACAGGGGGACCCTACTATGGCTACACCTTC
>TRBD2|TRBJ2-3|TRBV6-2/TRBV6-3|.
CASSPTSGWGDTQYF
TGTGCCAGCAGTCCGACTAGCGGATGGGGCGATACGCAGTATTTT
>TRBD2|TRBJ2-3|TRBV28|.
CASSFASGFADTQYF
TGTGCCAGCAGTTTTGCTAGCGGGTTCGCAGATACGCAGTATTTT
>TRBD1|TRBJ1-1|TRBV30|.
CAWSRDSVSEAFF
TGTGCCTGGAGTAGGGACAGTGTCTCTGAAGCTTTCTTT
>.|TRBJ1-1|TRBV12-3/TRBV12-4|once
CASSLIRGTEAFF
TGTGCCAGCAGCCTAATCCGGGGCACTGAAGCTTTCTTT
>TRBD2|TRBJ2-2|TRBV3-1/TRBV3-2|.
CASSPPGLNTGELFF
TGTGCCAGCAGCCCCCCGGGACTAAACACCGGGGAGCTGTTTTTT
>TRBD1|TRBJ2-3|TRBV5-1|.
CASSLVGQGEGTDTQYF
TGCGCCAGCAGCTTGGTCGGACAGGGGGAGGGCACAGATACGCAGTATTTT
>.|TRBJ1-2|TRBV12-3/TRBV12-4|.
CASAGAYYGYTF
TGTGCCAGCGCCGGAGCCTACTATGGCTACACCTTC
>TRBD2|TRBJ2-3|TRBV6-6|.
CASMEIAGGPDTQYF
TGTGCCAGCATGGAAATAGCGGGAGGTCCAGATACGCAGTATTTT
>.|TRBJ2-7|TRBV11-2|.
CASSLVGVGRYEQYF
TGTGCCAGCAGCTTAGTGGGAGTGGGTAGGTACGAGCAGTACTTC
>TRBD2|TRBJ2-1|TRBV6-2/TRBV6-3|once
CASSSLKLAGATGSYNEQFF
TGTGCCAGCAGTTCTCTTAAACTAGCGGGAGCCACGGGGTCCTACAATGAGCAGTTCTTC
>.|TRBJ1-4|TRBV19|.
CASSPGGATNEKLFF
TGTGCCAGTAGCCCTGGGGGGGCGACTAATGAAAAACTGTTTTTT
>.|TRBJ1-4|TRBV6-5|.
CATQGSTNEKLFF
TGTGCCACACAGGGATCGACTAATGAAAAACTGTTTTTT
>TRBD1|TRBJ2-1|TRBV7-2|.
CASSPQDRIITSYNEQFF
TGTGCCAGCAGCCCACAGGACAGGATTATTACCTCCTACAATGAGCAGTTCTTC
>.|TRBJ2-1|TRBV6-4|.
CASSIDPSGNEQFF
TGTGCCAGCAGTATAGATCCCTCCGGCAATGAGCAGTTCTTC
>.|TRBJ1-2|TRBV7-9|few
CASIRPGGPGGYTF
TGTGCCAGCATCCGCCCGGGGGGTCCGGGAGGCTACACCTTC
>TRBD1|TRBJ2-5|TRBV14|.
CASSLRTGKETQYF
TGTGCCAGCAGCCTTAGGACAGGGAAAGAGACCCAGTACTTC
>.|TRBJ2-7|TRBV21-1|.
CASSKEIGGNYYEQYF
TGTGCCAGCAGCAAAGAGATTGGGGGGAATTACTACGAGCAGTACTTC
>.|TRBJ2-5|TRBV7-6|once
CASSLSYSQETQYF
TGTGCCAGCAGCTTAAGTTACAGCCAAGAGACCCAGTACTTC
>.|TRBJ1-5|TRBV9|.
CASSGTGGQPQHF
TGTGCCAGCAGCGGAACGGGGGGTCAGCCCCAGCATTTT
>.|TRBJ1-1|TRBV4-1|.
CASSQDVAGAQATEAFF
TGCGCCAGCAGCCAAGATGTTGCAGGGGCCCAGGCCACTGAAGCTTTCTTT
>.|TRBJ1-1|TRBV9|.
CASSVDQTEAFF
TGTGCCAGCAGCGTAGATCAAACTGAAGCTTTCTTT
>.|TRBJ2-3|TRBV24-1|.
CATSDLGARHHTQYF
TGTGCCACCAGTGATTTAGGAGCGCGCCATCATACGCAGTATTTT
>TRBD1|TRBJ1-1|TRBV12-3/TRBV12-4|.
CASRGQGSREAFF
TGTGCCAGCAGGGGACAGGGGAGCCGTGAAGCTTTCTTT
>TRBD2|TRBJ2-1|TRBV19|.
CASSIVWTRSIVEQFF
TGTGCCAGTAGTATAGTTTGGACTAGGAGTATAGTCGAGCAGTTCTTC
>.|TRBJ2-7|TRBV19|.
CASSMATAEQYF
TGTGCCAGTAGTATGGCAACAGCCGAGCAGTACTTC
>TRBD2|TRBJ2-5|TRBV6-5|.
CASSKRGQETQYF
TGTGCCAGCAGCAAGCGGGGCCAAGAGACCCAGTACTTC
>TRBD1|TRBJ1-5|TRBV6-5|.
CASSWTGASNQPQHF
TGTGCCAGCAGCTGGACAGGAGCTAGCAATCAGCCCCAGCATTTT
>.|TRBJ1-1|TRBV19|few
CASSIPLREAFF
TGTGCCAGTAGTATACCCCTAAGAGAAGCTTTCTTT
>TRBD2|TRBJ2-1|TRBV2|few
CASSGAGLAGGYNEQFF
TGTGCCAGCAGTGGGGCCGGGCTAGCGGGAGGATACAATGAGCAGTTCTTC
>TRBD1|TRBJ2-7|TRBV5-1|few
CASSYFGTGDNEQYF
TGCGCCAGCAGTTATTTCGGGACAGGGGATAACGAGCAGTACTTC
>TRBD2|TRBJ2-7|TRBV6-2/TRBV6-3|.
CASSPGLAVAYEQYF
TGTGCCAGCAGCCCCGGGCTAGCGGTTGCCTACGAGCAGTACTTC
>.|TRBJ1-4|TRBV5-1|.
CASSLVDGGVREKLFF
TGCGCCAGCAGCTTGGTAGACGGAGGGGTAAGAGAAAAACTGTTTTTT
>.|TRBJ2-7|TRBV30|.
CAWSRGGGGSYEQYF
TGTGCCTGGAGTAGGGGTGGGGGAGGATCCTACGAGCAGTACTTC
>TRBD1|TRBJ1-2|TRBV6-5|.
CASRATGTGTKGYTF
TGTGCCAGCAGAGCGACCGGGACAGGGACGAAAGGCTACACCTTC
>.|TRBJ1-3|TRBV5-5|.
CASSLGYSRAGGNTIYF
TGTGCCAGCAGCTTAGGGTATAGCAGGGCTGGTGGAAACACCATATATTTT
>TRBD2|TRBJ2-1|TRBV10-3|.
CAIRSVAAGADNEQFF
TGTGCCATCAGATCCGTGGCGGCGGGAGCAGATAATGAGCAGTTCTTC
>TRBD2|TRBJ2-2|TRBV6-4|.
CASSDSSGDTGELFF
TGTGCCAGCAGTGACTCTAGCGGGGACACCGGGGAGCTGTTTTTT